This T cell receptor beta chain was recorded in a study of cytomegalovirus exposure and HLA in healthy donors. Regarding the study as a whole: Listed as cytomegalovirus-associated were 150 to 200 TCR beta chains. Excluded were some V segments that proved indistinguishable, including TRBV6-2 and TRBV6-3. A later analysis associated 15,000 or so TCR beta sequences with HLA alleles at a 0.05 false discovery rate.

This CDR3 is 14 amino acids long. Looked up from germline, CDR1 is SGDLS and CDR2 is YYNGEE. Trimming cost V 2 bases and J 5 bases; bases outside gene matches: 2. Primers included in the PCR were 60 Vbeta and 13 Jbeta primers. Profiling relied on immunoSEQ multiplex PCR, and the TCRdb table lists in-frame clones only, not all of them. This sample has over 70,000 clones, with nearly 80% found just once. A word on this clone: The antigen is undetermined.

When sampled, the donors appeared nominally healthy, though they likely had unrecorded immune exposures. The clonotype comes from a woman in her fifties or sixties in good health and CMV-seropositive. Sequencing input: PBMCs. The chain links TRBV9 to TRBJ1-4; 8 nucleotides agree with TRBD1. The CDR3 DNA is TGTGCCAGCAGCGTCCGGGACAGGAATGAAAAACTGTTTTTT. Its protein product is CASSVRDRNEKLFF. Full variable domain (remainder filled in from reference TRBV9 and TRBJ1-4): DSGVTQTPKHLITATGQRVTLRCSPRSGDLSVYWYQQSLDQGLQFLIQYYNGEERAKGNILERFSAQQFPDLHSELNLSSLELGDSALYFCASSVRDRNEKLFFGSGTQLSVL.